The following is a T cell receptor beta chain sequence with its context. This sample is part of a study of T cell clones after liver transplantation. Study-level information: Post-transplant blood was tracked for graft-donor-reactive T cell clones identified in a pre-transplant mixed lymphocyte reaction.

Data came from immunoSEQ multiplex PCR; TCRdb stores just in-frame clones and leaves some out. The data hold about 99,000 clones, with around four fifths observed a single time. The sequence was obtained from a human donor who received a liver transplant. The sequencing here drew on CD4+ T cells from blood, taken before liver transplant.

DNA of the CDR3: TGTGCCAGCAGGGAAAGACAGGGGTCGGTTCGCGAGCAGTACTTC. Amino acids: CASRERQGSVREQYF. The chain joins TRBV2 to TRBJ2-7, with TRBD1 identical over 8 bases. This CDR3 is 15 amino acids long. V dropped 6 bases and J dropped 6; count of bases not matched to a gene: 13. Per germline, CDR1 SNHLY and CDR2 FYNNEI.